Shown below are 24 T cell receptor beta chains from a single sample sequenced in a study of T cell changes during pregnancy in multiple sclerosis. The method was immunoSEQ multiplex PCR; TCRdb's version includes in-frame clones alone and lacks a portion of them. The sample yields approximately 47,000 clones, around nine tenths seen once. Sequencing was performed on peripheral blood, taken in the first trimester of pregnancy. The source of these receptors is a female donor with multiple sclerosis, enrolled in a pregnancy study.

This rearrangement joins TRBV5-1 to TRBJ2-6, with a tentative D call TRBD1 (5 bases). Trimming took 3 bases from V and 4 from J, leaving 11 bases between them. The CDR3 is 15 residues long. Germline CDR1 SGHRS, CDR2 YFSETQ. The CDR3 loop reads CASSSTRVGANVLTF. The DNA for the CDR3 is TGCGCCAGCAGCTCCACCAGGGTCGGGGCCAACGTCCTGACTTTC.

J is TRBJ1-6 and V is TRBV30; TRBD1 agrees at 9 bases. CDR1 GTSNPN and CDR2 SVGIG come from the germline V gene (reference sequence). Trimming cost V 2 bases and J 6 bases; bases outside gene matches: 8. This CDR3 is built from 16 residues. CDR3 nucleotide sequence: TGTGCCTGGAGTACGACACCGGGACAGGGTAATTCACCCCTCCACTTT. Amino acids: CAWSTTPGQGNSPLHF. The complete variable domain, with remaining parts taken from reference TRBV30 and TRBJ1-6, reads SQTIHQWPATLVQPVGSPLSLECTVEGTSNPNLYWYRQAAGRGLQLLFYSVGIGQISSEVPQNLSASRPQDRQFILSSKKLLLSDSGFYLCAWSTTPGQGNSPLHFGNGTRLTVT.

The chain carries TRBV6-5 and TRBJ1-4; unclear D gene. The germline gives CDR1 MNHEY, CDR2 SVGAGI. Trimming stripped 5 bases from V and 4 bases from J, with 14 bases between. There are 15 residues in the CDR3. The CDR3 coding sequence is TGTGCCAGCAGTCCCCTTAACAGATATAATGAAAAACTGTTTTTT. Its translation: CASSPLNRYNEKLFF.

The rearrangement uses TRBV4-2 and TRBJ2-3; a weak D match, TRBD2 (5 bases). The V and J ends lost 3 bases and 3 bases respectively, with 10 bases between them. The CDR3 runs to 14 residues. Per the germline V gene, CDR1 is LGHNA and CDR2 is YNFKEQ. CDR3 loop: CASSQSGRTDTQYF. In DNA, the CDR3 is TGTGCCAGCAGCCAGAGCGGCAGGACAGATACGCAGTATTTT.

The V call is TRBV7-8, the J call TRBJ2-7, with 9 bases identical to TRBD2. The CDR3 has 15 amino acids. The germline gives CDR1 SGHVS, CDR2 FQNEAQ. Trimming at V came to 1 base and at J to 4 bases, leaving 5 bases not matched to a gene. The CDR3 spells CASSLVIAGDYEQYF. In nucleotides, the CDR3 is TGTGCCAGCAGCTTAGTTATAGCGGGGGATTACGAGCAGTACTTC.

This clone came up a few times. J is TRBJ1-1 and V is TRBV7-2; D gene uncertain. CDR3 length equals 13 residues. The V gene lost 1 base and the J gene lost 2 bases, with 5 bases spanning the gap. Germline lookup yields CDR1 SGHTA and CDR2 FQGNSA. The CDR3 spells CASSLDSNTEAFF. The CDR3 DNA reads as TGTGCCAGCAGCTTAGACAGTAACACTGAAGCTTTCTTT. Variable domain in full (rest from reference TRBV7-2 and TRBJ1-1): GAGVSQSPSNKVTEKGKDVELRCDPISGHTALYWYRQSLGQGLEFLIYFQGNSAPDKSGLPSDRFSAERTGGSVSTLTIQRTQQEDSAVYLCASSLDSNTEAFFGQGTRLTVV.

The CDR3 is CASMAGDHEQFF. The CDR3 DNA follows: TGTGCCAGCATGGCGGGGGATCATGAGCAGTTCTTC. The genes are TRBV27 and TRBJ2-1, with 7 bases that match TRBD2. Germline CDR1 is MNHEY and CDR2 is SMNVEV (reference sequence). This CDR3 contains 12 residues. V trimming: 7 bases; J trimming: 8 bases; junction bases outside the gene matches: 5.

CDR3 DNA: TGCAGTGCCATACAATCTGAAGCTTTCTTT. This codes for CSAIQSEAFF. V is TRBV20-1 and J is TRBJ1-1; unclear D gene. This CDR3 has 10 residues. Trimming removed 6 bases at V and 6 bases at J, with 8 bases between. Looked up from germline, CDR1 is DFQATT and CDR2 is SNEGSKA (reference sequence).

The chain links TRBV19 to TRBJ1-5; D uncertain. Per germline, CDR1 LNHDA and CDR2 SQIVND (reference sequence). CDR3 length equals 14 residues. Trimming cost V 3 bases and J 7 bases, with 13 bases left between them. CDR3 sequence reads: CASSILAGYQPQHF. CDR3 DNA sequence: TGTGCCAGTAGTATCCTGGCCGGGTACCAGCCCCAGCATTTT.

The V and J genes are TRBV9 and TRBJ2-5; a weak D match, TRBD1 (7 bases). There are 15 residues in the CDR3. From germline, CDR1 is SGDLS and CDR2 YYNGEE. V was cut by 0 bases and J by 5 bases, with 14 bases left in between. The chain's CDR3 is CASSVGRGRRETQYF. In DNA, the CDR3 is TGTGCCAGCAGCGTAGGGAGGGGGCGAAGGGAGACCCAGTACTTC.

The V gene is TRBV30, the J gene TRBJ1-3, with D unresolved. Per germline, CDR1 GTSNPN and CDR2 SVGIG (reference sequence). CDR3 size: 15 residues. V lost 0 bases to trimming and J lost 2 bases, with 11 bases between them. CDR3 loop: CAWSVLSGAGNTIYF. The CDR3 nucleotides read TGTGCCTGGAGTGTACTTTCGGGTGCTGGAAACACCATATATTTT.

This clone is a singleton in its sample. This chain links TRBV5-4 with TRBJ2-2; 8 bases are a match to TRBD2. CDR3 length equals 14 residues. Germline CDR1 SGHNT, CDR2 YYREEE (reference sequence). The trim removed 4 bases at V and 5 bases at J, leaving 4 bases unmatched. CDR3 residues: CASSRGGGTGELFF. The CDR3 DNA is TGTGCCAGCAGCAGAGGCGGGGGGACCGGGGAGCTGTTTTTT.

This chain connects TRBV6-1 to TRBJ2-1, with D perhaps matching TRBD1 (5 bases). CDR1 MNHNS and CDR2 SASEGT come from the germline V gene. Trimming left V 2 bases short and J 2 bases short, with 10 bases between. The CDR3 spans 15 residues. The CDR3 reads CASSERRQTYNEQFF. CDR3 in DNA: TGTGCCAGCAGTGAACGAAGACAGACCTACAATGAGCAGTTCTTC.

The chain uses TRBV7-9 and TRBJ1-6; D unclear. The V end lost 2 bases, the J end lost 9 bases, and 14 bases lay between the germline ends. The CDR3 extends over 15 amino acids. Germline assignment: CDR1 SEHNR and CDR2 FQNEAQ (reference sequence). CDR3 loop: CASSLNSFDLSPLHF. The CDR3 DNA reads TGTGCCAGCAGCTTAAACAGTTTCGACCTTTCACCCCTCCACTTT.

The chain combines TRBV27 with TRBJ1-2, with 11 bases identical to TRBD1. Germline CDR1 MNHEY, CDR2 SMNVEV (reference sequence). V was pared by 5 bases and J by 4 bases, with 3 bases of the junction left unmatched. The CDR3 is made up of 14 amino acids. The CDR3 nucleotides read TGTGCCAGCAGTGGGACAGGGGGTAGCTATGGCTACACCTTC. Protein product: CASSGTGGSYGYTF.

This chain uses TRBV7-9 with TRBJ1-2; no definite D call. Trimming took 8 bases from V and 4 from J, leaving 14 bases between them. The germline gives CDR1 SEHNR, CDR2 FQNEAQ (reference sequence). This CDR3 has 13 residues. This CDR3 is CASGPGRTYGYTF. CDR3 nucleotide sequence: TGTGCCAGCGGTCCAGGCCGCACCTATGGCTACACCTTC. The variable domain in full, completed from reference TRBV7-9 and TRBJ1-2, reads DTGVSQNPRHKITKRGQNVTFRCDPISEHNRLYWYRQTLGQGPEFLTYFQNEAQLEKSRLLSDRFSAERPKGSFSTLEIQRTEQGDSAMYLCASGPGRTYGYTFGSGTRLTVV.

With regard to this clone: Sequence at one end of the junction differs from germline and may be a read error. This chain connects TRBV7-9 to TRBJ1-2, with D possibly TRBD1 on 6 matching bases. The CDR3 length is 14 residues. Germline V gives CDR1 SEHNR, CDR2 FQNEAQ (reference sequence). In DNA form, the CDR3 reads TGTGCCGGCAGCTCAACAGGGACGGGATATGGCTACACCTTC. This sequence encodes CAGSSTGTGYGYTF.

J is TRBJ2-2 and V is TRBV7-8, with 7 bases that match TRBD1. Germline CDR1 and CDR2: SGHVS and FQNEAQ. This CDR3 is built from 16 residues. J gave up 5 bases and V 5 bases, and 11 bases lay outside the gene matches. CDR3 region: CASSPWGQSGTGELFF. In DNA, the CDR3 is TGTGCCAGCAGCCCTTGGGGACAGTCGGGGACCGGGGAGCTGTTTTTT.

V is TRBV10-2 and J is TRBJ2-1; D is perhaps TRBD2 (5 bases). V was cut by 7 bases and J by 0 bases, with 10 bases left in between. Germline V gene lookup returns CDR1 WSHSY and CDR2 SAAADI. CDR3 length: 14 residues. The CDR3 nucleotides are TGCGCCAGCATGACGGGAAACTCCTACAATGAGCAGTTCTTC. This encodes CASMTGNSYNEQFF.

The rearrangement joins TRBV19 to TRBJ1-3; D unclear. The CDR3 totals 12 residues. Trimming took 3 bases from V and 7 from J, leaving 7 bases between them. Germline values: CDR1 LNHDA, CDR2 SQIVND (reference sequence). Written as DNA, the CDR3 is TGTGCCAGTAGTATTGGGGAGAACACCATATATTTT. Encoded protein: CASSIGENTIYF.

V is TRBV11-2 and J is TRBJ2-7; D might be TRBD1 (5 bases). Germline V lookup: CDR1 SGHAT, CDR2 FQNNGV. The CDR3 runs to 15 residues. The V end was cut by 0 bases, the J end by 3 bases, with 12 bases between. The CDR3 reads CASSLEPTAFYEQYF. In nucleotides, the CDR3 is TGTGCCAGCAGCTTAGAACCGACAGCATTCTACGAGCAGTACTTC.

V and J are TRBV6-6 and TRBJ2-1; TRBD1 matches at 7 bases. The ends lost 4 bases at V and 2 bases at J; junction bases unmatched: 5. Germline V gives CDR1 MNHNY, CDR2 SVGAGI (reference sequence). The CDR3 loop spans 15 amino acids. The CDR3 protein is CASSLTGSAYNEQFF. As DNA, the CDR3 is TGTGCCAGCAGTTTGACAGGGTCGGCCTACAATGAGCAGTTCTTC.

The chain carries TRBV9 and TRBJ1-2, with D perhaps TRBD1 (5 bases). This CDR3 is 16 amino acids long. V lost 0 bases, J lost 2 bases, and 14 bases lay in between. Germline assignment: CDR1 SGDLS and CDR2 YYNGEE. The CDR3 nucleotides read TGTGCCAGCAGCGTAGGAGTTGCCGGGGGAAACTATGGCTACACCTTC. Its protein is CASSVGVAGGNYGYTF.

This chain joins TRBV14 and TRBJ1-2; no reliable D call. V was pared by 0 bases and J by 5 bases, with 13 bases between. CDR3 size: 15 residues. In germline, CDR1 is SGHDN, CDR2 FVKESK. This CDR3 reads CASSQEIVPRYGYTF. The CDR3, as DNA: TGTGCCAGCAGCCAAGAGATAGTCCCCCGATATGGCTACACCTTC. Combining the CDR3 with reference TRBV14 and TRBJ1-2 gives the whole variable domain EAGVTQFPSHSVIEKGQTVTLRCDPISGHDNLYWYRRVMGKEIKFLLHFVKESKQDESGMPNNRFLAERTGGTYSTLKVQPAELEDSGVYFCASSQEIVPRYGYTFGSGTRLTVV.